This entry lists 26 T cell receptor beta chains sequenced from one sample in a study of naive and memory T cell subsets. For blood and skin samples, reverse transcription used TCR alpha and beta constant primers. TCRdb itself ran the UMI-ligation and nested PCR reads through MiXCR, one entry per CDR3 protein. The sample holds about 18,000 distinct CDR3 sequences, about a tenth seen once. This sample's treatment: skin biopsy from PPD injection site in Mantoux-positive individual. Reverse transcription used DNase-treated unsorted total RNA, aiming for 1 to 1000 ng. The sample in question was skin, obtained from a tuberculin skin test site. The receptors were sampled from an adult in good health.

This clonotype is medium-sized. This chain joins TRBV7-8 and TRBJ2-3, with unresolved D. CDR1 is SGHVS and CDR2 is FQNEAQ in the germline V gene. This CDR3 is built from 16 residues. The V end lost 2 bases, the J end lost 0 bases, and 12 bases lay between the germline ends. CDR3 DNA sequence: TGTGCCAGCAGCTTACGCTCGGGTTCCAGCACAGATACGCAGTATTTT. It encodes CASSLRSGSSTDTQYF.

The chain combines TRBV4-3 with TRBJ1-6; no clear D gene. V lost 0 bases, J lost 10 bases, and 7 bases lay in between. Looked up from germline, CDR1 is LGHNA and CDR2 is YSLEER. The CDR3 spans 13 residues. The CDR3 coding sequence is TGCGCCAGCAGCCAAGATTTAGGATCACCCCTCCACTTT. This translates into CASSQDLGSPLHF.

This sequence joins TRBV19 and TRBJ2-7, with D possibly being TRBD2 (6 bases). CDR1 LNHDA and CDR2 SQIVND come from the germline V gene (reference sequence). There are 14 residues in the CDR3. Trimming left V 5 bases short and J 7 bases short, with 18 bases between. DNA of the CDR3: TGTGCCAGTAGTTCACCCGGGGGATCATCGGAGCAGTACTTC. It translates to CASSSPGGSSEQYF.

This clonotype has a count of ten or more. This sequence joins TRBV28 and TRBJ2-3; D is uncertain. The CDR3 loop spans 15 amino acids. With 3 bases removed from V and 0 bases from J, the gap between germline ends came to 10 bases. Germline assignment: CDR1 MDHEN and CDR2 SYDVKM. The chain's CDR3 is CASSFEIVSTDTQYF. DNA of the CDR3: TGTGCCAGCAGTTTTGAAATAGTGAGCACAGATACGCAGTATTTT. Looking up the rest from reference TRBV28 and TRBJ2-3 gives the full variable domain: DVKVTQSSRYLVKRTGEKVFLECVQDMDHENMFWYRQDPGLGLRLIYFSYDVKMKEKGDIPEGYSVSREKKERFSLILESASTNQTSMYLCASSFEIVSTDTQYFGPGTRLTVL.

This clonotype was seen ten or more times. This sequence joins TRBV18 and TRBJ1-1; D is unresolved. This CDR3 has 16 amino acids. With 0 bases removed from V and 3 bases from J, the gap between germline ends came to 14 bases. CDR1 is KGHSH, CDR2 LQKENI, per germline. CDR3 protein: CASSPPDPYRYTEAFF. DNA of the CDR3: TGTGCCAGCTCACCACCCGACCCCTATCGGTACACTGAAGCTTTCTTT.

CDR3 nucleotides: TGCGCCAGCAGCCAAACTGAGCGGGGGCCAAACAATGAGCAGTTCTTC. It specifies CASSQTERGPNNEQFF. V and J are TRBV4-3 and TRBJ2-1, with 8 bases matching TRBD2. This CDR3 is built from 16 residues. With 2 bases clipped from V and 5 bases from J, the junction kept 8 bases outside the gene matches. Germline CDR1 reads LGHNA; CDR2 reads YSLEER.

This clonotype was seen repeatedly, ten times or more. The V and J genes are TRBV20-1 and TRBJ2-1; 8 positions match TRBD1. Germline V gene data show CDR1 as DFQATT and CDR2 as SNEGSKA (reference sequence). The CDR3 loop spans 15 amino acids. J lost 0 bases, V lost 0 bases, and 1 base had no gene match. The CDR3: CSAREQGASYNEQFF. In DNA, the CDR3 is TGCAGTGCTAGAGAGCAGGGGGCCTCCTACAATGAGCAGTTCTTC.

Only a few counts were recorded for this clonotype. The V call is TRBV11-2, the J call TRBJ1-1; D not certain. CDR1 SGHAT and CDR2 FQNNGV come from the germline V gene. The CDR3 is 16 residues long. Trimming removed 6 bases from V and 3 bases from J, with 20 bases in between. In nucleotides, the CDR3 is TGTGCCAGCAGTACAAGGAGCGGCAGCCAGCACACTGAAGCTTTCTTT. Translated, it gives CASSTRSGSQHTEAFF.

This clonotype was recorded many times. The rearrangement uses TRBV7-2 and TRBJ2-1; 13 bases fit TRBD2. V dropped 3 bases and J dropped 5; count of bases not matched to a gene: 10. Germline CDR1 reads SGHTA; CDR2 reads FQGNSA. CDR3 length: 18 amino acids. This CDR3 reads CASSFRAGTSGEHNEQFF. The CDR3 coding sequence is TGTGCCAGCAGCTTTAGGGCCGGGACTAGCGGGGAACACAATGAGCAGTTCTTC. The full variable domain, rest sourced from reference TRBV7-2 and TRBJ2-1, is GAGVSQSPSNKVTEKGKDVELRCDPISGHTALYWYRQSLGQGLEFLIYFQGNSAPDKSGLPSDRFSAERTGGSVSTLTIQRTQQEDSAVYLCASSFRAGTSGEHNEQFFGPGTRLTVL.

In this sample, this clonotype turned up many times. CDR3 amino acids: CASSYLPSRTTGELFF. In DNA form, the CDR3 reads TGTGCCAGCAGTTACCTCCCCTCCCGGACCACCGGGGAGCTGTTTTTT. V gene TRBV6-2 or TRBV6-3 combines with J gene TRBJ2-2; the D is unclear. The V gene's germline CDR1 is MNHEY and CDR2 SVGEGT. This CDR3 region has 16 residues. Trimming left V 2 bases short and J 4 bases short, with 14 bases between.

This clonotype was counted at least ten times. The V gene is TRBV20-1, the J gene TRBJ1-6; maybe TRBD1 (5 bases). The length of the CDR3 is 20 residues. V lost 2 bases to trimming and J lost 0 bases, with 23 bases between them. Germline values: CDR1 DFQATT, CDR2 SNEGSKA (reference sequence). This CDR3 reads CSARFPRTGPGSSYNSPLHF. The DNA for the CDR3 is TGCAGTGCTAGATTCCCCCGAACCGGCCCAGGGAGCTCCTATAATTCACCCCTCCACTTT.

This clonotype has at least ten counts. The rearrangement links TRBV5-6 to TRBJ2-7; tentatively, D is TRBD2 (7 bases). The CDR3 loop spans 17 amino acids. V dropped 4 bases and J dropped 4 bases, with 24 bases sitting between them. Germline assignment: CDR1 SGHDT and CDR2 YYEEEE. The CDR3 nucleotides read TGTGCCAGCAGCCCCGTGACGGGGCGGGGGCCCCCGTACGAGCAGTACTTC. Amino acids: CASSPVTGRGPPYEQYF. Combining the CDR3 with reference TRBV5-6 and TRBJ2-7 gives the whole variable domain DAGVTQSPTHLIKTRGQQVTLRCSPKSGHDTVSWYQQALGQGPQFIFQYYEEEERQRGNFPDRFSGHQFPNYSSELNVNALLLGDSALYLCASSPVTGRGPPYEQYFGPGTRLTVT.

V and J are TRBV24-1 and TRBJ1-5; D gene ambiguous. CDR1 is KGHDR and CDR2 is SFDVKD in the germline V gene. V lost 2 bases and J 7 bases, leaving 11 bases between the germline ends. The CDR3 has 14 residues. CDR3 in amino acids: CATSDSQVLQPQHF. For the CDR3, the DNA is TGTGCCACCAGTGATTCGCAGGTACTACAGCCCCAGCATTTT.

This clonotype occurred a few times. The CDR3 region is CASSLTGEDYGYTF. Written as DNA, the CDR3 is TGCGCCAGCAGCTTGACAGGGGAGGACTATGGCTACACCTTC. V gene TRBV5-1 combines with J gene TRBJ1-2; 7 nucleotides agree with TRBD1. The V and J ends lost 1 base and 3 bases, in that order; junction bases with no gene match: 3. Germline V CDR1 and CDR2: SGHRS, YFSETQ. The CDR3 has 14 amino acids.

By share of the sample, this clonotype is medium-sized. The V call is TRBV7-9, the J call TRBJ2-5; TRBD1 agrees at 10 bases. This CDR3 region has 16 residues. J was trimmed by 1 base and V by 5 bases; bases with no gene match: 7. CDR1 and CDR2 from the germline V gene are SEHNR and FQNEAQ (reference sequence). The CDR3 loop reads CASSLGDRGLQETQYF. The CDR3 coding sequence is TGTGCCAGCAGCCTAGGGGACAGGGGACTCCAAGAGACCCAGTACTTC.

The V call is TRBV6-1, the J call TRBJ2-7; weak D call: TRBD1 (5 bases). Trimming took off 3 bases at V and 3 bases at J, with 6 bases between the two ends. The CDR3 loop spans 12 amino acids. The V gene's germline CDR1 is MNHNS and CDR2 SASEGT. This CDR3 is CASSDDSYEQYF. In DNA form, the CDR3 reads TGTGCCAGCAGTGATGACAGCTACGAGCAGTACTTC.

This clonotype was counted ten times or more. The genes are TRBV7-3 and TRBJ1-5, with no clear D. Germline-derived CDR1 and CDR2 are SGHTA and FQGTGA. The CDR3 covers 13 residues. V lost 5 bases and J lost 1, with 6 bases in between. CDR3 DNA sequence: TGTGCCAGCAGCGTGGACAGCAATCAGCCCCAGCATTTT. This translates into CASSVDSNQPQHF.

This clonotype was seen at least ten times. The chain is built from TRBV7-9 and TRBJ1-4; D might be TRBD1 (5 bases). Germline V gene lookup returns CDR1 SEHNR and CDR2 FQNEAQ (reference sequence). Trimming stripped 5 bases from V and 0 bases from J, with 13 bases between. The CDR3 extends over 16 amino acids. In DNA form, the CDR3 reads TGTGCCAGCAGCGGGGAGAGGGGCGCAACTAATGAAAAACTGTTTTTT. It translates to CASSGERGATNEKLFF.

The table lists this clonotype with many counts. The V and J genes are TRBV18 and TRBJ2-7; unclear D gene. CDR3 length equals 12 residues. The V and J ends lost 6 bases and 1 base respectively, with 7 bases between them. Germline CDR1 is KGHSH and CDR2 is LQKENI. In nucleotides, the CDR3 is TGTGCCAGCTCCCCCGAGTCCTACGAGCAGTACTTC. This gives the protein CASSPESYEQYF.

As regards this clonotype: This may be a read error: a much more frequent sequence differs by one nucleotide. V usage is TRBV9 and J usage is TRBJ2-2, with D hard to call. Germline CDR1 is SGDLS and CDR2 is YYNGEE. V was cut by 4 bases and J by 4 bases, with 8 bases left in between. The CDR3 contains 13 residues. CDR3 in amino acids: CASSIEPTGELFF. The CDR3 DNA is TGTGCCAGCAGCATCGAGCCCACCGGGGAGCTGTTTTTT.

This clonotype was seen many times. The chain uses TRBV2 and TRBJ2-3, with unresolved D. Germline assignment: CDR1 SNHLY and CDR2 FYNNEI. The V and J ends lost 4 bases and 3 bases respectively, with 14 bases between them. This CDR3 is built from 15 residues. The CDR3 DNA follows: TGTGCCAGCAGTGGCCAAGGCCTTCAGACAGATACGCAGTATTTT. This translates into CASSGQGLQTDTQYF.

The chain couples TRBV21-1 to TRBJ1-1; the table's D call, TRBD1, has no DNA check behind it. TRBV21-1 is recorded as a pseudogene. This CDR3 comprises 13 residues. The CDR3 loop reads CASSNQGTPEAFF. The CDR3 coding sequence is TGTGCCAGCAGCAACCAGGGTACCCCTGAAGCTTTCTTT.

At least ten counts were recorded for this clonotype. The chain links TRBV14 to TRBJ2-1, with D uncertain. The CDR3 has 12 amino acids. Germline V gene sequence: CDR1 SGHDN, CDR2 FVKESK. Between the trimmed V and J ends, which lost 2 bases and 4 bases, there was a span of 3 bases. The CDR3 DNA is TGTGCCAGCAGCCAATCGTACAATGAGCAGTTCTTC. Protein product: CASSQSYNEQFF.

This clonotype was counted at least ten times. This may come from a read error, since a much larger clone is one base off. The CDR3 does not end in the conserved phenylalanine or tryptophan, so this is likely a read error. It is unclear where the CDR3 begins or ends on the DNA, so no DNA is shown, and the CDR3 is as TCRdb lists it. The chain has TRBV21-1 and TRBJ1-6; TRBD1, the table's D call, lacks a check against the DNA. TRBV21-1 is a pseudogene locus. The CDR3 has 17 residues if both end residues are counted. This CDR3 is CASSTRDSLFSSSPLHL.

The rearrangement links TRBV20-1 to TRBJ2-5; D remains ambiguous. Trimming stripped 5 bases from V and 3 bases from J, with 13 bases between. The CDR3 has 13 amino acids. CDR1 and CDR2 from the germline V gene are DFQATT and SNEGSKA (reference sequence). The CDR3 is CSAPPPVEETQYF. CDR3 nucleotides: TGCAGTGCTCCGCCCCCCGTGGAAGAGACCCAGTACTTC.

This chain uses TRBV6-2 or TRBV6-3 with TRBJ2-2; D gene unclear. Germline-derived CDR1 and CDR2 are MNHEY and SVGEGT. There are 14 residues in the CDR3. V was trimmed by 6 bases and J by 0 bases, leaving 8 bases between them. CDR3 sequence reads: CASRYGTNTGELFF. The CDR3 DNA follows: TGTGCCAGCAGATACGGAACGAACACCGGGGAGCTGTTTTTT.